This T cell receptor (beta chain) was documented in a study of CD8 T cells in Susac syndrome. Study-level background: Clinically active disease was present in roughly 6 of the sequenced Susac syndrome patients. Roughly eight of these patients were in remission. Patients with Susac syndrome were therapy-naive, on corticosteroids, or on intravenous immunoglobulin alone at blood draw.

Germline lookup yields CDR1 SQVTM and CDR2 ANQGSEA. This CDR3 is 13 amino acids long. The V and J ends lost 4 bases and 3 bases, in that order; junction bases with no gene match: 4. Random hexamers primed reverse transcription of about 0.45 to 1 ug RNA. TCRdb called the immunoSEQ multiplex PCR reads again in MiXCR, with one record for every CDR3 protein. The sample lists around 170,000 distinct CDR3 sequences, 95% to 97% occurring once. The chain employs TRBV29-1 and TRBJ2-7; 9 positions agree with TRBD2. This clonotype was obtained from a human donor with Susac syndrome. The specimen was CD4+ T cells from PBMCs. This CDR3 is CSVGASGDYEQYF. CDR3 nucleotide sequence: TGCAGCGTTGGGGCTAGCGGGGACTACGAGCAGTACTTC.